Presented here are 2 T cell receptor beta chains from one specimen sequenced in a study of blood T cell repertoires in COVID-19. The table came from immunoSEQ multiplex PCR; TCRdb's copy has only in-frame clones and leaves some out. The data show a few hundred thousand clones, with roughly 80% seen just once and about 20% held by the top ten. Sequenced sample: peripheral blood. Receptor source: a man younger than 45 with active or convalescent COVID-19.

The rearrangement links TRBV3-1 (or the pseudogene TRBV3-2) to TRBJ2-1; 13 bases fit TRBD2. The germline V gene has CDR1 LGHDT and CDR2 YNNKEL (reference sequence). CDR3 size: 16 residues. The trim removed 2 bases at V and 7 bases at J, leaving 5 bases unmatched. The CDR3, as DNA: TGTGCCAGCAGCCAATCACTAGCGGGGGGGGCAAATGAGCAGTTCTTC. Its translation is CASSQSLAGGANEQFF.

The V gene is TRBV28, the J gene TRBJ1-2; D ambiguous. Germline V gives CDR1 MDHEN, CDR2 SYDVKM. Trimming took off 7 bases at V and 4 bases at J, with 25 bases between the two ends. The CDR3 extends over 17 amino acids. The CDR3, as DNA: TGTGCCAGCACCGTTACGGGGAGGACTGGGCCTGGCTATGGCTACACCTTC. It codes for CASTVTGRTGPGYGYTF.